This T cell receptor (beta chain) was sequenced for a study of blood T cell repertoires in COVID-19. Study-wide context: The United States, Italy and Spain supplied acute and convalescent COVID-19 samples. The analysed material was cDNA or gDNA that came from T cells, B-cell-depleted T cells, or PBMCs.

Germline V lookup: CDR1 SGHTA, CDR2 FQGNSA. Trimming cost V 3 bases and J 3 bases; bases outside gene matches: 4. This CDR3 comprises 15 residues. This clone was found a few times. The same CDR3 also results from other DNA sequences found in this sample. Sequenced by immunoSEQ multiplex PCR; TCRdb stores in-frame clones only, minus some. The table shows approximately 130,000 clones, with approximately 84% occurring only once. The sequence was collected from a human donor in a cohort sampled during active COVID-19. The rearrangement uses TRBV7-2 and TRBJ2-3; 9 positions agree with TRBD2. The sequencing sample was made of peripheral blood. CDR3 DNA sequence: TGTGCCAGCAGCTTTAGCGGGGGCCCGACAGATACGCAGTATTTT. Amino acid sequence: CASSFSGGPTDTQYF.